This T cell receptor (beta chain) was profiled in a study of blood T cell repertoires in COVID-19. Study overall: The analysed material was cDNA or gDNA that came from T cells, B-cell-depleted T cells, or PBMCs.

Method: immunoSEQ multiplex PCR; TCRdb's copy keeps in-frame clones and lacks some. This table holds 70,000 to 80,000 clones, approximately 80% found once. This clone was seen only once. Sequencing was performed on peripheral blood. The sequence was obtained from a man over 45 with acute or convalescent COVID-19.

The CDR3 reads CSVAGNTGELFF. In DNA form, the CDR3 reads TGCAGCGTTGCGGGGAACACCGGGGAGCTGTTTTTT. The V call is TRBV29-1, the J call TRBJ2-2; D is ambiguous. V lost 4 bases to trimming and J lost 1 base, with 4 bases between them. CDR1 and CDR2 from the germline V gene are SQVTM and ANQGSEA. CDR3 length: 12 residues.